The sequence of this TCR beta chain was determined in a study of blood T cells in healthy people across ages. Combining a sample-barcoded 5' primer with a J-beta primer mix, a second PCR ran for 7 to 11 cycles. A single record per CDR3 protein comes from TCRdb applying MiXCR to the 5' RACE reads. The sample yields roughly 570,000 distinct CDR3 sequences, 27% seen once. Study conclusions and caveats: Higher diversity and more naive CD4+ cells were features of long-lived donors, compared to aged donors. Leaving the PBMCs unsorted stopped any conclusive comparison of naive versus antigen-experienced cells. Significant beta diversity loss was already apparent by age approximately 38, declining roughly linearly.

This clonotype occurred many times. The antigen is undetermined. Germline V gives CDR1 ENHRY, CDR2 SYGVKD. V was shortened by 4 bases and J by 7 bases, with 5 bases between the two germline ends. The CDR3 spans 11 residues. The V call is TRBV10-3, the J call TRBJ2-1; D unclear. The sample consisted of blood. This clonotype was obtained from a woman aged 70-85 years in good health. CDR3: CAISGQNEQFF. The CDR3 DNA sequence: TGTGCCATCAGTGGGCAGAATGAGCAGTTCTTC.